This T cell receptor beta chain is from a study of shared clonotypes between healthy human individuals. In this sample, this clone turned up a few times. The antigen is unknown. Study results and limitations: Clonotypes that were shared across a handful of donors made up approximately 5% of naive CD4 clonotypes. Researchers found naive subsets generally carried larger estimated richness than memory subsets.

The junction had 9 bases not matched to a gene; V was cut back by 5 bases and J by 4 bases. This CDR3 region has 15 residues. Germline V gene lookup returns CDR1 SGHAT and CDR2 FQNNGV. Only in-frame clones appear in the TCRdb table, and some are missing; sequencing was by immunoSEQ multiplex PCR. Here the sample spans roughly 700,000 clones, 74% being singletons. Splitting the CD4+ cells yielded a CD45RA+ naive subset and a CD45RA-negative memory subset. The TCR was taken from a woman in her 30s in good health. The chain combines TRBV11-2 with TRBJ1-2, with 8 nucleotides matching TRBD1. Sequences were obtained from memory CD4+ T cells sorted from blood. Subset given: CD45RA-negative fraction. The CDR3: CASSETDRGGYGYTF. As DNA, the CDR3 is TGTGCCAGCAGCGAGACCGACAGGGGTGGCTATGGCTACACCTTC.